The 13 T cell receptor beta chains in this list originate from one sample, sequenced in a study of T cell repertoires in cytomegalovirus infection. One entry per CDR3 protein results from TCRdb running MiXCR on the reads. The sample includes approximately 700,000 distinct CDR3 sequences, under 40% of them seen just once. Sequencing used PBMCs. The receptors were gathered from a human donor in good health (CMV status not recorded). Some clones in this sample may be carry-over from other donors' samples.

The V and J genes are TRBV7-9 and TRBJ1-2; no definite D call. The ends were cut back, 5 bases at V and 8 bases at J, with 15 bases in the middle. This CDR3 is 13 amino acids long. Per germline, CDR1 SEHNR and CDR2 FQNEAQ (reference sequence). The CDR3 loop reads CASSTGRDGGYTF. The CDR3 DNA is TGTGCCAGCAGCACCGGGAGAGACGGGGGCTACACCTTC.

This clonotype occurred a few times. This chain joins TRBV28 and TRBJ2-7; D remains unclear. This CDR3 has 12 residues. The ends were cut back, 3 bases at V and 5 bases at J, with 8 bases in the middle. Looked up from germline, CDR1 is MDHEN and CDR2 is SYDVKM. The DNA of the CDR3 is TGTGCCAGCAGTTTCGGCCAGGACGAGCAGTACTTC. Its protein product is CASSFGQDEQYF.

This clonotype was detected a few times. This chain connects TRBV7-6 to TRBJ1-4; D is perhaps TRBD1 (5 bases). The CDR3 is 16 amino acids. Trimming removed 3 bases from V and 0 bases from J, with 11 bases in between. CDR1 and CDR2 from the germline V gene are SGHVS and FNYEAQ. DNA for the CDR3: TGTGCCAGCAGCTTGGACACAGACCCAACTAATGAAAAACTGTTTTTT. It translates to CASSLDTDPTNEKLFF.

This clonotype was counted ten times or more. V and J are TRBV7-9 and TRBJ1-1; D ambiguous. V dropped 1 base and J dropped 4 bases, with 4 bases sitting between them. CDR3 length: 12 residues. Germline lookup yields CDR1 SEHNR and CDR2 FQNEAQ (reference sequence). CDR3: CASSLGSTEAFF. CDR3 in DNA: TGTGCCAGCAGCTTAGGTTCCACTGAAGCTTTCTTT.

This clonotype was seen more than once but under ten times. The chain carries TRBV28 and TRBJ1-1; D uncertain. Germline-derived CDR1 and CDR2 are MDHEN and SYDVKM. V dropped 6 bases and J dropped 1 base, with 12 bases sitting between them. This CDR3 has 14 residues. CDR3 amino acids: CASRTLTENTEAFF. Written as DNA, the CDR3 is TGTGCCAGCAGGACTTTGACGGAGAACACTGAAGCTTTCTTT. The entire variable domain, with the rest obtained from reference TRBV28 and TRBJ1-1, is as follows: DVKVTQSSRYLVKRTGEKVFLECVQDMDHENMFWYRQDPGLGLRLIYFSYDVKMKEKGDIPEGYSVSREKKERFSLILESASTNQTSMYLCASRTLTENTEAFFGQGTRLTVV.

The sample holds a few counts of this clonotype. This chain joins TRBV14 and TRBJ1-5; D uncertain. Per the germline V gene, CDR1 is SGHDN and CDR2 is FVKESK. The CDR3 contains 12 residues. Trimming shortened V by 3 bases and J by 4 bases, and 4 bases separated the two germline ends. The CDR3 protein is CASSHLNQPQHF. The CDR3 DNA sequence: TGTGCCAGCAGCCACTTGAATCAGCCCCAGCATTTT.

The chain combines TRBV6-5 with TRBJ1-1; possible D gene TRBD1, 6 bases. This CDR3 region has 14 residues. V was clipped by 5 bases and J by 6 bases, with 16 bases between them. Germline assignment: CDR1 MNHEY and CDR2 SVGAGI. In DNA form, the CDR3 reads TGTGCCAGCAGTCAAGGGGGTGGGAGCGCTGAAGCTTTCTTT. This translates into CASSQGGGSAEAFF.

This clonotype has just a few counts. This chain uses TRBV11-2 with TRBJ2-5; D is unresolved. In germline, CDR1 is SGHAT, CDR2 FQNNGV. CDR3 length equals 14 residues. Trimming left V 2 bases short and J 1 base short, with 8 bases between. CDR3 DNA: TGTGCCAGCAGCTTAATCTTAGTCCAAGAGACCCAGTACTTC. Translation: CASSLILVQETQYF. The variable domain in full, with the rest retrieved from reference TRBV11-2 and TRBJ2-5, is EAGVAQSPRYKIIEKRQSVAFWCNPISGHATLYWYQQILGQGPKLLIQFQNNGVVDDSQLPKDRFSAERLKGVDSTLKIQPAKLEDSAVYLCASSLILVQETQYFGPGTRLLVL.

This clonotype occurred a few times. This chain joins TRBV12-3 or TRBV12-4 and TRBJ2-7; weak D call: TRBD1 (5 bases). The CDR3 contains 15 residues. V was pared by 5 bases and J by 2 bases, with 16 bases between. This CDR3 reads CASSVQRGRTYEQYF. CDR3 DNA sequence: TGTGCCAGCAGTGTCCAAAGGGGCCGTACCTACGAGCAGTACTTC.

The J gene is TRBJ2-2, the V gene TRBV5-1, with D possibly TRBD1 on 6 matching bases. Deletions cut 7 bases from V and 1 base from J, with 11 bases between. The length of the CDR3 is 14 residues. Germline CDR1 is SGHRS and CDR2 is YFSETQ. The CDR3 coding sequence is TGCGCCAGCCATGGGGGCGAGAACACCGGGGAGCTGTTTTTT. Protein: CASHGGENTGELFF. The full variable domain, in which reference TRBV5-1 and TRBJ2-2 provide the parts outside the CDR3, is KAGVTQTPRYLIKTRGQQVTLSCSPISGHRSVSWYQQTPGQGLQFLFEYFSETQRNKGNFPGRFSGRQFSNSRSEMNVSTLELGDSALYLCASHGGENTGELFFGEGSRLTVL.

The rearrangement joins TRBV5-1 to TRBJ2-7; D gene ambiguous. V shed 3 bases and J shed 2 bases, with 6 bases lying between them. CDR3 size: 12 residues. The germline gives CDR1 SGHRS, CDR2 YFSETQ. Here the CDR3 reads CASSSQPYEQYF. CDR3 sequence (DNA): TGCGCCAGCAGCTCTCAGCCCTACGAGCAGTACTTC.

This clonotype has more than one count but fewer than ten. The chain recombines TRBV7-3 with TRBJ2-5, with TRBD2 identical over 9 bases. V trimming: 3 bases; J trimming: 5 bases; junction bases outside the gene matches: 4. This CDR3 region has 14 residues. Germline V CDR1 and CDR2: SGHTA, FQGTGA. The DNA of the CDR3 is TGTGCCAGCAGCTTCATGAGCGGGGGGGAGACCCAGTACTTC. Encoded protein: CASSFMSGGETQYF. Full variable domain (missing parts from reference TRBV7-3 and TRBJ2-5): GAGVSQTPSNKVTEKGKYVELRCDPISGHTALYWYRQSLGQGPEFLIYFQGTGAADDSGLPNDRFFAVRPEGSVSTLKIQRTERGDSAVYLCASSFMSGGETQYFGPGTRLLVL.

The CDR3 sequence is CASSSGGGITGELFF. The CDR3 DNA follows: TGTGCCAGCAGTTCTGGCGGGGGGATCACCGGGGAGCTGTTTTTT. The rearrangement joins TRBV12-3 or TRBV12-4 to TRBJ2-2; 8 positions match TRBD2. CDR3 size: 15 residues. V lost 4 bases, J lost 4 bases, and 5 bases stayed unmatched.